Shown below are 9 T cell receptor beta chains from a single sample sequenced in a study of vaccination and CD4 T cells after COVID-19. The study sequenced cultured CD4+ T cell DNA using the Oncomine TCR Beta short-read assay. Each CDR3 protein is one row after TCRdb ran MiXCR on the PCR reads. The table shows about 14,000 distinct CDR3 sequences, with roughly 45% occurring only once. Treatment meaning: approximately 9-day PBMC culture with coronavirus spike peptide pools or control peptides (ViraFEST assay). Antigens for these TCRs are unknown. Sequencing was done on a sample of cultured CD4+ T cells from blood. These receptors all come from a human donor with COVID-19.

This clonotype has just a few counts. V usage is TRBV20-1 and J usage is TRBJ2-7; D is possibly TRBD1 or TRBD2 (5 bases each). Trimming removed 5 bases at V and 3 bases at J, with 11 bases between. The germline gives CDR1 DFQATT, CDR2 SNEGSKA (reference sequence). This CDR3 is built from 12 residues. This chain's CDR3 is CSAQRGSYEQYF. CDR3 DNA: TGCAGTGCTCAGAGGGGAAGCTACGAGCAGTACTTC.

The genes are TRBV6-5 and TRBJ1-5; D is uncertain. This CDR3 region has 14 residues. Germline lookup yields CDR1 MNHEY and CDR2 SVGAGI. The ends were cut back, 4 bases at V and 4 bases at J, with 11 bases in the middle. CDR3 region: CASSFQRENQPQHF. CDR3 sequence (DNA): TGTGCCAGCAGTTTCCAGCGTGAAAATCAGCCCCAGCATTTT.

The chain has TRBV6-1 and TRBJ1-4, with TRBD1 matching over 7 bases. With V trimmed by 9 bases and J by 4 bases, 5 bases remained unmatched. The length of the CDR3 is 13 residues. The germline V gene encodes CDR1 MNHNS and CDR2 SASEGT. The CDR3 reads CARQGLGNEKLFF. The CDR3 DNA is TGTGCCAGACAGGGGCTAGGTAATGAAAAACTGTTTTTT.

This sequence joins TRBV6-5 and TRBJ2-5, with D unresolved. Germline CDR1 is MNHEY and CDR2 is SVGAGI. The CDR3 totals 16 residues. With 0 bases removed from V and 4 bases from J, the gap between germline ends came to 15 bases. The DNA for the CDR3 is TGTGCCAGCAGTTACTCCAGCAGAGGACGTGGAGAGACCCAGTACTTC. Protein product: CASSYSSRGRGETQYF.

This clonotype was counted between two and nine times. This chain links TRBV12-3 or TRBV12-4 with TRBJ1-2; TRBD1 is a possible D gene (6 bases). This CDR3 has 15 residues. V shed 11 bases and J shed 3 bases, with 22 bases lying between them. The CDR3 here is CACREGVNPDYGYTF. The CDR3 DNA is TGTGCCTGTCGAGAGGGGGTTAATCCCGACTATGGCTACACCTTC.

The DNA for the CDR3 is TGTGCCAGCAGCCCCGGGCCGTTTTGGGGCGGGGGGTCTAGCACAGATACGCAGTATTTT. It translates to CASSPGPFWGGGSSTDTQYF. The chain carries TRBV7-8 and TRBJ2-3; 8 bases are shared with TRBD2. In germline, CDR1 is SGHVS, CDR2 FQNEAQ. V shed 5 bases, J shed 0 bases, and the junction held 19 bases outside the gene matches. This CDR3 spans 20 amino acids.

This clonotype was recorded a few times. The chain combines TRBV20-1 with TRBJ2-7, with 9 bases matching TRBD2. The CDR3 has 15 residues. Germline V CDR1 and CDR2: DFQATT, SNEGSKA (reference sequence). Trimming cost V 0 bases and J 0 bases; bases outside gene matches: 3. The CDR3, as DNA: TGCAGTGCTAGAGATCTAGCGGGGAGCTCCTACGAGCAGTACTTC. This sequence encodes CSARDLAGSSYEQYF.

The V and J genes are TRBV10-3 and TRBJ2-6; a weak D match, TRBD2 (6 bases). The CDR3 runs 17 residues. The V end was cut by 7 bases, the J end by 2 bases, with 18 bases between. CDR1 is ENHRY and CDR2 is SYGVKD in the germline V gene. The CDR3 is CAITNTFGGTGANVLTF. The CDR3, as DNA: TGTGCCATCACTAACACCTTCGGGGGAACTGGGGCCAACGTCCTGACTTTC.

The V call is TRBV6-1, the J call TRBJ2-5; 7 nucleotides line up with TRBD1. The CDR3 has 15 amino acids. J gave up 5 bases and V 7 bases, and 13 bases lay outside the gene matches. Germline values: CDR1 MNHNS, CDR2 SASEGT. This CDR3 reads CASNPSTGKSETQYF. The CDR3 DNA sequence: TGTGCCAGCAACCCTTCGACAGGGAAGTCGGAGACCCAGTACTTC.